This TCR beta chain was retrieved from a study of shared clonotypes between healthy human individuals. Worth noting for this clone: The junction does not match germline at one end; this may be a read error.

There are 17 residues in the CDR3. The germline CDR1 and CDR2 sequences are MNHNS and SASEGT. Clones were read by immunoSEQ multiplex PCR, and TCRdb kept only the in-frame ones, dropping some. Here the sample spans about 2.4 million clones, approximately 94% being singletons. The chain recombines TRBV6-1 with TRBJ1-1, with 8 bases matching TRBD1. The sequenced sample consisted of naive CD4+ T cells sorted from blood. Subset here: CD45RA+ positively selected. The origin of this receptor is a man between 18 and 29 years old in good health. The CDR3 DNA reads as TGTGCCAGCAGTCAAGCACCTCAGGGGGCTTACGGCACTGAAGCTTTCTTT. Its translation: CASSQAPQGAYGTEAFF.